These 9 T cell receptor beta chains originate from one sample sequenced in a study of blood T cell repertoires in COVID-19. Sequencing was performed with immunoSEQ multiplex PCR; in TCRdb, only in-frame clones are kept and a portion is missing. The repertoire has more than 300,000 clones, 88% of them found once; the top ten carry approximately 7.3%. Sequencing input: peripheral blood. These receptors were obtained from a woman in her 70s with COVID-19, enrolled during active disease.

The chain employs TRBV2 and TRBJ2-3; 9 nucleotides match TRBD2. V trimming: 2 bases; J trimming: 2 bases; junction bases outside the gene matches: 5. This CDR3 is built from 16 residues. CDR1 SNHLY and CDR2 FYNNEI come from the germline V gene. DNA of the CDR3: TGTGCCAGCAGTGAATTAGCGGGGGCGAACACAGATACGCAGTATTTT. Amino acids: CASSELAGANTDTQYF.

The chain uses TRBV28 and TRBJ2-4, with TRBD1 matching 10 bases. The CDR3 totals 17 residues. Trimming took 3 bases from V and 7 from J; bases not matched to a gene: 12. CDR1 and CDR2 (germline): MDHEN, SYDVKM. This chain's CDR3 is CASSFSRGGTGDNIQYF. CDR3 nucleotides: TGTGCCAGCAGTTTCTCCCGGGGGGGGACAGGGGACAACATTCAGTACTTC.

The chain has TRBV2 and TRBJ2-7; D is perhaps TRBD1 (5 bases). The V gene's germline CDR1 is SNHLY and CDR2 FYNNEI. The CDR3 spans 11 residues. The germline V and J ends were trimmed by 6 bases and 6 bases, with 9 bases remaining between them. The CDR3 nucleotides read TGTGCCAGCAGAGAAAGGGGCGAGCAGTACTTC. It specifies CASRERGEQYF.

This rearrangement joins TRBV29-1 to TRBJ1-4; no reliable D call. V was trimmed by 4 bases and J by 3 bases, leaving 9 bases between them. Germline loops: CDR1 SQVTM, CDR2 ANQGSEA. This CDR3 comprises 13 residues. The CDR3 region has the DNA TGCAGCGTTGCGCGCACAGCTAATGAAAAACTGTTTTTT. This encodes CSVARTANEKLFF.

The chain carries TRBV3-1 (or the pseudogene TRBV3-2) and TRBJ1-2, with D possibly being TRBD1 (5 bases). This CDR3 region has 16 residues. Deletions cut 2 bases from V and 4 bases from J, with 17 bases between. Germline CDR1 LGHDT, CDR2 YNNKEL (reference sequence). The CDR3 region is CASSQLPQTALYGYTF. The CDR3 nucleotides are TGTGCCAGCAGCCAACTTCCTCAGACAGCCCTCTATGGCTACACCTTC.

This clone appeared a single time. J is TRBJ1-6 and V is TRBV4-2; D is undetermined. Trimming took off 0 bases at V and 7 bases at J, with 7 bases between the two ends. CDR3 length equals 14 residues. Germline V gene data show CDR1 as LGHNA and CDR2 as YNFKEQ. The chain's CDR3 is CASSQDGVNSPLHF. The CDR3 coding sequence is TGTGCCAGCAGCCAAGACGGGGTCAATTCACCCCTCCACTTT.

This chain connects TRBV11-2 to TRBJ2-1; D may be TRBD1 (7 bases). The germline CDR1 and CDR2 sequences are SGHAT and FQNNGV. The CDR3 runs to 13 residues. Trimming stripped 11 bases from V and 2 bases from J, with 13 bases between. DNA of the CDR3: TGTGCCGGGGGGACAGAGCCCTACAATGAGCAGTTCTTC. This translates into CAGGTEPYNEQFF.

V usage is TRBV11-2 and J usage is TRBJ2-5, with TRBD2 as a possible D gene (6 bases). Looked up from germline, CDR1 is SGHAT and CDR2 is FQNNGV. The CDR3 extends over 14 amino acids. Trimming cost V 4 bases and J 4 bases, with 13 bases left between them. As DNA, the CDR3 is TGTGCCAGCAGCTCTTCCGGGAGTCGAGAGACCCAGTACTTC. This encodes CASSSSGSRETQYF.

The V and J genes are TRBV9 and TRBJ2-3, with a possible D match to TRBD1 (6 bases). Looked up from germline, CDR1 is SGDLS and CDR2 is YYNGEE. Trimming removed 0 bases at V and 3 bases at J, with 14 bases between. This CDR3 has 16 amino acids. The CDR3 nucleotides read TGTGCCAGCAGCGTAGCTGGCGGACAGATGACAGATACGCAGTATTTT. It codes for CASSVAGGQMTDTQYF.